Detailed here is one T cell receptor beta chain. The sample originates from a study of T cell responses to AZD1222 COVID-19 vaccine. TCRdb keeps only in-frame clones here, not all; method: immunoSEQ multiplex PCR. The sample holds 140,000 to 150,000 clones; approximately 94% are singletons and the top ten take around 1.9%. The receptor's source is an adult in good health. The input for sequencing was peripheral blood, taken on day 0 of AZD1222 vaccination.

In nucleotides, the CDR3 is TGTGCCAGTAGTATAGCCGGACCCAGCTCTGGAAACACCATATATTTT. Amino acid sequence: CASSIAGPSSGNTIYF. This chain joins TRBV19 and TRBJ1-3; the D is unclear. The germline V gene has CDR1 LNHDA and CDR2 SQIVND (reference sequence). Trimming took 1 base from V and 0 from J, leaving 10 bases between them. CDR3 length equals 16 residues.